These T cell receptor beta chains were read from a single sample in a study of shared clonotypes between healthy human individuals. Measured with immunoSEQ multiplex PCR; TCRdb has only the in-frame clones, and not every one. The data hold 1 million to 1.3 million clones, with 75% to 80% observed a single time. Sequences were obtained from memory CD4+ T cells from PBMCs. The receptors come from a man between 18 and 29 years old in good health. Some clones in this sample may be carry-over from other donors' samples. CDR3s include the opening cysteine and the closing phenylalanine or tryptophan. The D gene is left open where the match is weak. Size values are once, few and many counts, or a class for expanded clones, and some rows have none.

clone size	V gene	CDR3 length	J gene	D gene	CDR3 DNA	CDR3 protein
once	TRBV4-2	14	TRBJ2-2	-	TGTGCCAGCAGCCTAGAACCTGGGGCGGGGGAGCTGTTTTTT	CASSLEPGAGELFF
-	TRBV7-5	16	TRBJ2-1	-	TGTGCCAGAAGCTTAGCGGACAGGCGGCCTTACAATGAGCAGTTCTTC	CARSLADRRPYNEQFF
-	TRBV30	17	TRBJ2-2	TRBD2	TGTGCCTGGACCCCTTTGGGACTAGCGGCCAACACCGGGGAGCTGTTTTTT	CAWTPLGLAANTGELFF
-	TRBV28	12	TRBJ2-2	-	TGTGCCAGCAGTTTAGAGTACGGGGAGCTGTTTTTT	CASSLEYGELFF
-	TRBV7-9	14	TRBJ1-2	-	TGTGCCAGCAGCTTAGAAGGTGGACTCTATGGCTACACCTTC	CASSLEGGLYGYTF
-	TRBV28	14	TRBJ1-2	-	TGTGCCAGCAGCAAATTTCAGGGGAACTATGGCTACACCTTC	CASSKFQGNYGYTF
few	TRBV5-4	16	TRBJ2-4	TRBD1	TGTGCCAGCAGCGACCGGGACAGGGAGGCCAAAAACATTCAGTACTTC	CASSDRDREAKNIQYF
-	TRBV7-9	12	TRBJ2-7	-	TGTGCCAGCAGCCACGGGGGATGGGAGCAGTACTTC	CASSHGGWEQYF
-	TRBV5-4	12	TRBJ1-2	TRBD1	TGTGCCAGCAGCGGCGGACAGGATGGCTACACCTTC	CASSGGQDGYTF
-	TRBV11-3	13	TRBJ1-1	-	TGTGCCAGCAGCTATAGACGGAACACTGAAGCTTTCTTT	CASSYRRNTEAFF
-	TRBV9	16	TRBJ2-3	-	TGTGCCAGCAGCGTACTTGGCAGGGGTCTCACAGATACGCAGTATTTT	CASSVLGRGLTDTQYF
-	TRBV5-4	14	TRBJ2-1	TRBD2	TGTGCCAGCAGCTTAGCGGGAGTAAACAATGAGCAGTTCTTC	CASSLAGVNNEQFF
once	TRBV5-1	17	TRBJ2-2	-	TGCGCCAGCAGCTTGTCCGCGGAGTCTCGGGTCACCGGGGAGCTGTTTTTT	CASSLSAESRVTGELFF
-	TRBV7-2	17	TRBJ2-6	-	TGTGCCAGCAGCTTAGGTGCAGTGGCCTCTGGGGCCAACGTCCTGACTTTC	CASSLGAVASGANVLTF
once	TRBV18	15	TRBJ2-5	TRBD1	TGTGCCAGCTCACCAACGCAAACAGGGGAAGAGACCCAGTACTTC	CASSPTQTGEETQYF
once	TRBV4-1	11	TRBJ2-1	-	TGCGCCAGCAGCCAATCCGGCCGGGAGTTCTTC	CASSQSGREFF
-	TRBV15	19	TRBJ1-1	-	TGTGCCACCAGCAGAGATCGGGGACAAACCCTTGGATCGAACACTGAAGCTTTCTTT	CATSRDRGQTLGSNTEAFF
-	TRBV27	13	TRBJ2-7	-	TGTGCCAGCAGTTTAGTAAGCTCCTACGAGCAGTACTTC	CASSLVSSYEQYF
-	TRBV27	15	TRBJ2-1	TRBD2	TGTGCCAGCACTCCTCTAGCGGGAGGACAGGGGGAGCAGTTCTTC	CASTPLAGGQGEQFF
-	TRBV7-9	13	TRBJ2-7	TRBD1	TGTGCCAGCAGCCAGGACAGGGGGCTCGAGCAGTACTTC	CASSQDRGLEQYF
-	TRBV9	14	TRBJ2-2	-	TGTGCCAGCAGCATCAGGGAAGCGGGCGGGGAGCTGTTTTTT	CASSIREAGGELFF
-	TRBV9	13	TRBJ2-1	-	TGTGCCAGCAGCGCGAGACTAGGATATGAGCAGTTCTTC	CASSARLGYEQFF
few	TRBV11-2	14	TRBJ1-4	-	TGTGCCAGCAGCCAGTGGGTCTATAATGAAAAACTGTTTTTT	CASSQWVYNEKLFF
-	TRBV7-2	13	TRBJ1-5	-	TGTGCCAGCAGCTTACGGGGGGGCCAGCCCCAGCATTTT	CASSLRGGQPQHF
few	TRBV5-1	12	TRBJ1-1	TRBD1	TGCGCCAGCAGCATTCAGGGGGAGGAAGCTTTCTTT	CASSIQGEEAFF
-	TRBV27	14	TRBJ1-2	-	TGTGCCAGCAGTTTCTCGGGCCGCCGCTATGGCTACACCTTC	CASSFSGRRYGYTF
once	TRBV5-1	15	TRBJ2-1	TRBD1	TGCGCCAGCAGCTTGGGTCAGGGGGCCTACAATGAGCAGTTCTTC	CASSLGQGAYNEQFF
-	TRBV5-8	13	TRBJ2-5	-	TGTGCCAGCAGCTTGGGGGCCATTCAGACCCAGTACTTC	CASSLGAIQTQYF
-	TRBV25-1	16	TRBJ2-6	TRBD1	TGTGCCAGCAGTGCTATTACAGGGGCTGGGGCCAACGTCCTGACTTTC	CASSAITGAGANVLTF
-	TRBV5-1	13	TRBJ1-1	-	TGCGCCAGCAGCTGGAGGGAAGGTACTGAAGCTTTCTTT	CASSWREGTEAFF
few	TRBV4-2	16	TRBJ1-4	-	TGTGCCAGCAGCCAAGAGGGTACAGGTACTAATGAAAAACTGTTTTTT	CASSQEGTGTNEKLFF
-	TRBV11-2	14	TRBJ2-7	TRBD2	TGTGCCAGCTTAGCCCTGCGGGGGAACTACGAGCAGTACTTC	CASLALRGNYEQYF
-	TRBV4-3	14	TRBJ2-1	-	TGCGCCAGCAGCCGAACCCCAGGCAGGGCCGACCGGTTCTTC	CASSRTPGRADRFF
-	TRBV4-1	15	TRBJ2-1	-	TGCGCCAGCAGCCAAACTATACTACCGAGCGGTGAACAGTTCTTC	CASSQTILPSGEQFF
-	TRBV5-5	15	TRBJ1-5	-	TGTGCCAGCAGCTTGGTGGCAGTCTACAATCAGCCCCAGCATTTT	CASSLVAVYNQPQHF
once	TRBV11-3	16	TRBJ2-7	-	TGTGCCAGCAGCTTAGATTCACCAGGGGCAGGATACGAGCAGTACTTC	CASSLDSPGAGYEQYF
-	TRBV28	16	TRBJ2-5	TRBD1	TGTGCCAGCAGTCCGGGGACAGGCAATAAGGGGGAGACCCAGTACTTC	CASSPGTGNKGETQYF
many	TRBV11-2	15	TRBJ2-1	-	TGTGCCAGCAGCCGTTCTGTCGTCCTATACAATGAGCAGTTCTTC	CASSRSVVLYNEQFF
-	TRBV5-1	13	TRBJ2-7	-	TGCGCCAGCAGCCTGTTTTTCGCGGACGAGCAGTACTTC	CASSLFFADEQYF
-	TRBV6-6	13	TRBJ2-7	TRBD2	TGTGCCAGCAGTCTAGCGGGATACTACGAGCAGTACTTC	CASSLAGYYEQYF
once	TRBV5-6	14	TRBJ2-7	TRBD1	TGTGCCAGCAGCTTCGGGACAGTCCACTACGAGCAGTACTTC	CASSFGTVHYEQYF
-	TRBV29-1	13	TRBJ2-5	TRBD2	TGCAGCGTTGATTTAGCGGGAGAAGAGACCCAGTACTTC	CSVDLAGEETQYF
-	TRBV15	13	TRBJ2-5	-	TGTGCCACCAGCAGAGAGCGGCAAGAGACCCAGTACTTC	CATSRERQETQYF
-	TRBV6-1	14	TRBJ1-1	-	TGTGCCAGCAGGTTAGAGGGGGGTTCGACTGAAGCTTTCTTT	CASRLEGGSTEAFF
few	TRBV2	13	TRBJ1-2	TRBD1	TGTGCCAGCAGCTTCAGTCAGGGGGATGGCTACACCTTC	CASSFSQGDGYTF
-	TRBV11-1	12	TRBJ2-3	-	TGTGCCAGCAGCTACCCACCAGATACGCAGTATTTT	CASSYPPDTQYF
-	TRBV4-2	16	TRBJ1-5	-	TGTGCCAGCAGCCAGTCCACGGCCGACGGGTTTCAGCCCCAGCATTTT	CASSQSTADGFQPQHF
-	TRBV2	13	TRBJ1-2	-	TGTGCCAGCAGGACAGGCGTTCTCGATGGCTACACCTTC	CASRTGVLDGYTF
-	TRBV27	15	TRBJ2-2	-	TGTGCCAGCAGTTTGGGCAGGGCTCGTCCCGGGGAGCTGTTTTTT	CASSLGRARPGELFF
-	TRBV11-3	15	TRBJ2-2	TRBD2	TGTGCCAGCAGCGCCCGCGGGGGGAACACCGGGGAGCTGTTTTTT	CASSARGGNTGELFF
-	TRBV7-2	12	TRBJ2-7	-	TGTGCCAGCAGCTTAGCTACGTACGAGCAGTACTTC	CASSLATYEQYF
-	TRBV28	16	TRBJ1-6	-	TGTGCCAGCACCCTGGGGGGGGCGCGGAGTCCTTCACCCCTCCACTTT	CASTLGGARSPSPLHF
once	TRBV11-3	15	TRBJ2-3	-	TGTGCCAGCAGCCCAGGGCGTCGGGGCACAGATACGCAGTATTTT	CASSPGRRGTDTQYF
few	TRBV7-8	16	TRBJ2-3	TRBD2	TGTGCCAGCAGCTTAAGGGGCGGGAGGGCGAAGGATACGCAGTATTTT	CASSLRGGRAKDTQYF
-	TRBV19	16	TRBJ2-1	TRBD1	TGTGCCAGTAGCCCGACAGGGGCTGAATCCTACAATGAGCAGTTCTTC	CASSPTGAESYNEQFF
-	TRBV6-5	16	TRBJ2-5	TRBD2	TGTGCCAGCAGTTACTCAGGGGACTATACCAAGGCAGCCCAGTACTTC	CASSYSGDYTKAAQYF
-	TRBV11-2	15	TRBJ1-2	-	TGTGCCAGCAGCCTCGACGGCGGATCCTACTATGGCTACACCTTC	CASSLDGGSYYGYTF
-	TRBV5-1	13	TRBJ1-1	-	TGCGCCAGCAGCTTTGTAGGGGAAGGTCGAGCTTTCTTT	CASSFVGEGRAFF
-	TRBV5-5	15	TRBJ2-2	TRBD2	TGTGCCAGCAGCTTGGGCCTAGCGGGAGTCGGGGAGCTGTTTTTT	CASSLGLAGVGELFF
-	TRBV9	15	TRBJ1-3	-	TGTGCCAGCAGCGTAGACGTTCTATCTGGAAACACCATATATTTT	CASSVDVLSGNTIYF